This passage covers 19 T cell receptor beta chains from one sample sequenced in a study of control samples from healthy donors and cancer patients (dated by TCRdb to about 2020). The library was obtained by the immunoSEQ multiplex PCR assay. TCRdb re-hosts the immuneACCESS table, in-frame sequences only. Its copies lack some clones; in the studies checked, an unresolved V gene accounts for under half of them, and the cause for the rest is not known. The sample profile shows around 94,000 clones; 80% to 95% of them were found once. Jointly, the top ten make up about 1.5% of the sample. Sequenced material: blood. The source of these receptors is a woman aged 25 to 39 in good health.

The V gene is TRBV6-6, the J gene TRBJ1-2, with TRBD1 matching 11 bases. Germline V gene lookup returns CDR1 MNHNY and CDR2 SVGAGI (reference sequence). V lost 2 bases and J lost 6; bases outside the gene matches: 2. This CDR3 region has 14 residues. CDR3 coding DNA: TGTGCCAGCAGTTACGTGGGACAGGGGGATGGCTACACCTTC. It specifies CASSYVGQGDGYTF.

The chain uses TRBV20-1 and TRBJ2-5; TRBD1 matches at 9 bases. The J segment lost 2 bases and the V segment lost 3 bases, leaving 7 bases of the junction unmatched. The CDR3 is 15 amino acids. Germline V CDR1 and CDR2: DFQATT, SNEGSKA (reference sequence). This CDR3 is CSASPHGTGQETQYF. Here the CDR3 DNA reads TGCAGTGCTAGTCCCCATGGGACAGGGCAAGAGACCCAGTACTTC.

V and J are TRBV11-3 and TRBJ2-7, with 16 nucleotides matching TRBD2. Germline trimming cut 3 bases from V and 5 bases from J; bases unmatched to any gene: 10. Germline V CDR1 and CDR2: SGHNT, YENEEA. The CDR3 is 18 residues long. CDR3 sequence reads: CASSFVGTSGRGLHEQYF. The CDR3 nucleotides are TGTGCCAGCAGCTTTGTGGGGACTAGCGGGAGGGGGCTACACGAGCAGTACTTC.

V gene TRBV5-1 combines with J gene TRBJ2-5; TRBD1 aligns across 11 bases. V gave up 1 base and J gave up 5 bases; unmatched junction bases: 13. The germline V gene has CDR1 SGHRS and CDR2 YFSETQ. The length of the CDR3 is 18 residues. CDR3 loop: CASSLPPDRGLLLETQYF. Here the CDR3 DNA reads TGCGCCAGCAGCTTGCCCCCGGACAGGGGGCTTCTTTTGGAGACCCAGTACTTC.

This chain connects TRBV27 to TRBJ2-5, with D possibly matching TRBD1 (6 bases). This CDR3 spans 13 amino acids. Germline assignment: CDR1 MNHEY and CDR2 SMNVEV (reference sequence). With 2 bases removed from V and 4 bases from J, the gap between germline ends came to 8 bases. CDR3 nucleotide sequence: TGTGCCAGCAGTTTAAGCAGGGGAGAGACCCAGTACTTC. It yields the protein CASSLSRGETQYF.

V is TRBV6-1 and J is TRBJ2-1; maybe TRBD1 (5 bases). V dropped 3 bases and J dropped 7 bases, with 7 bases sitting between them. Germline CDR1 and CDR2: MNHNS and SASEGT. The CDR3 length is 12 residues. The CDR3 DNA is TGTGCCAGCAGTGATCCAGGGAATGAGCAGTTCTTC. Translating gives CASSDPGNEQFF.

The rearrangement links TRBV5-1 to TRBJ2-3; 10 nucleotides match TRBD1. Germline V gene data show CDR1 as SGHRS and CDR2 as YFSETQ. The V gene end was trimmed by 5 bases and the J gene end by 4 bases; junction bases not matched to a gene: 19. The CDR3 totals 19 residues. The CDR3 reads CASSSTLRFDRGLADTQYF. The CDR3 DNA reads TGCGCCAGCAGTTCTACCCTCCGTTTCGACAGGGGGCTGGCAGATACGCAGTATTTT. The entire variable domain, with the rest obtained from reference TRBV5-1 and TRBJ2-3, is as follows: KAGVTQTPRYLIKTRGQQVTLSCSPISGHRSVSWYQQTPGQGLQFLFEYFSETQRNKGNFPGRFSGRQFSNSRSEMNVSTLELGDSALYLCASSSTLRFDRGLADTQYFGPGTRLTVL.

J is TRBJ2-7 and V is TRBV19, with a possible D match to TRBD1 (6 bases). From germline, CDR1 is LNHDA and CDR2 SQIVND (reference sequence). Trimming took off 3 bases at V and 3 bases at J, with 9 bases between the two ends. The CDR3 consists of 13 residues. CDR3 sequence: CASSMGHLYEQYF. CDR3 bases: TGTGCCAGTAGTATGGGACACCTCTACGAGCAGTACTTC.

A single count supports this clone. This rearrangement joins TRBV5-5 to TRBJ1-2; the D gene is possibly TRBD1 (5 bases). Trimming pared 4 bases from V and 12 bases from J, leaving 22 bases between. Germline V CDR1 and CDR2: SGHKS, YYEKEE (reference sequence). The CDR3 is 14 amino acids. CDR3 in DNA: TGTGCCAGCAGCGCAGACAGAATCTACTTGGGGAACACCTTC. Protein product: CASSADRIYLGNTF.

This chain connects TRBV19 to TRBJ1-2; D unresolved. The CDR3 totals 14 residues. Trimming pared 4 bases from V and 8 bases from J, leaving 17 bases between. CDR1 and CDR2 from the germline V gene are LNHDA and SQIVND (reference sequence). CDR3 DNA sequence: TGTGCCAGTAGTACGTTCCAAGGGTTCGGCGGCTACACCTTC. It yields the protein CASSTFQGFGGYTF.

This chain joins TRBV5-4 and TRBJ1-2; the match to TRBD1 covers 9 bases. V lost 4 bases to trimming and J lost 5 bases; unmatched junction nucleotides: 12. The length of the CDR3 is 16 residues. Germline CDR1 is SGHNT and CDR2 is YYREEE (reference sequence). CDR3 loop: CASSVFTGGWRYGYTF. CDR3 nucleotide sequence: TGTGCCAGCAGCGTATTCACAGGGGGCTGGAGGTATGGCTACACCTTC.

This sequence joins TRBV10-2 and TRBJ2-1; 7 bases map to TRBD2. With 11 bases clipped from V and 5 bases from J, the junction kept 9 bases outside the gene matches. There are 13 residues in the CDR3. Germline assignment: CDR1 WSHSY and CDR2 SAAADI. CDR3: CAEGLSFHNEQFF. DNA of the CDR3: TGCGCCGAGGGACTATCCTTTCACAATGAGCAGTTCTTC.

The chain combines TRBV6-2 or TRBV6-3 with TRBJ1-1; tentatively, D is TRBD1 (5 bases). V gave up 1 base and J gave up 3 bases, with 9 bases separating them. The CDR3 consists of 14 residues. Germline lookup yields CDR1 MNHEY and CDR2 SVGEGT. The CDR3 loop reads CASSYLGDYTEAFF. In nucleotides, the CDR3 is TGTGCCAGCAGTTACTTAGGGGACTACACTGAAGCTTTCTTT.

V usage is TRBV4-1 and J usage is TRBJ2-7; the match to TRBD1 covers 10 bases. The V and J ends lost 4 bases and 0 bases, in that order; junction bases with no gene match: 3. Germline CDR1 and CDR2: MGHRA and YSYEKL. This CDR3 comprises 15 residues. The CDR3 sequence is CASSPRTGGSYEQYF. The CDR3 DNA sequence: TGCGCCAGCAGCCCTAGGACAGGGGGCTCCTACGAGCAGTACTTC.

The V gene is TRBV3-1 (or the pseudogene TRBV3-2), the J gene TRBJ2-2, with a tentative D call TRBD2 (5 bases). Between the trimmed V and J ends, which lost 1 base and 7 bases, there was a span of 7 bases. This CDR3 comprises 13 residues. Germline CDR1 is LGHDT and CDR2 is YNNKEL (reference sequence). The CDR3 nucleotides are TGTGCCAGCAGCCAAGCGGGGAGCGGGGAGCTGTTTTTT. It specifies CASSQAGSGELFF.

This clone was observed a single time. CDR3 sequence: CASSGSGTGGRGPQHF. The CDR3 nucleotides read TGTGCCAGTAGTGGATCCGGGACAGGGGGTCGTGGGCCCCAGCATTTT. The chain uses TRBV19 and TRBJ1-5, with 11 positions matching TRBD1. This CDR3 is 16 amino acids long. J lost 9 bases, V lost 5 bases, and 12 bases had no gene match. Germline V gene sequence: CDR1 LNHDA, CDR2 SQIVND (reference sequence). The full variable domain, its missing parts supplied by reference TRBV19 and TRBJ1-5, is DGGITQSPKYLFRKEGQNVTLSCEQNLNHDAMYWYRQDPGQGLRLIYYSQIVNDFQKGDIAEGYSVSREKKESFPLTVTSAQKNPTAFYLCASSGSGTGGRGPQHFGDGTRLSIL.

V and J are TRBV19 and TRBJ2-1; maybe TRBD2 (5 bases). CDR1 is LNHDA, CDR2 SQIVND, per germline (reference sequence). Trimming pared 2 bases from V and 0 bases from J, leaving 11 bases between. CDR3 length: 16 residues. CDR3 in DNA: TGTGCCAGTAGTATAATCGGGATGAGCTCCTACAATGAGCAGTTCTTC. Its translation: CASSIIGMSSYNEQFF.

This clone has only a few counts. The genes are TRBV27 and TRBJ1-6; TRBD1 is a possible D gene (6 bases). The CDR3 is made up of 14 amino acids. Trimming removed 4 bases at V and 11 bases at J, with 15 bases between. CDR1 is MNHEY and CDR2 is SMNVEV in the germline V gene (reference sequence). Written as DNA, the CDR3 is TGTGCCAGCAGTTCCCCAGGGACATCCCCACCCCTCCACTTT. This sequence encodes CASSSPGTSPPLHF.

This rearrangement joins TRBV7-8 to TRBJ1-2, with 9 bases fitting TRBD1. This CDR3 comprises 13 residues. J was trimmed by 6 bases and V by 4 bases; bases with no gene match: 3. Germline V gene lookup returns CDR1 SGHVS and CDR2 FQNEAQ. The CDR3 DNA sequence: TGTGCCAGCAGCTACGGACAGGGGAATGGCTACACCTTC. It encodes CASSYGQGNGYTF.